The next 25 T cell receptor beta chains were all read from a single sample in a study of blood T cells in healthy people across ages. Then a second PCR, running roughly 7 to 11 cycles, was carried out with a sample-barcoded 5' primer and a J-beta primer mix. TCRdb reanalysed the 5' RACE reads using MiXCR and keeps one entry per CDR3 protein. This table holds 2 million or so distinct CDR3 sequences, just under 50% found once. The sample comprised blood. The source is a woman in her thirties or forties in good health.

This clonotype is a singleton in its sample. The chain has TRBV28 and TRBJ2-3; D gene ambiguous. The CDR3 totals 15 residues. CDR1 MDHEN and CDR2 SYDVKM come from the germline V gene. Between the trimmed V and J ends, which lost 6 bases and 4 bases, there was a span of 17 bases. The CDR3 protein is CASRPGPTYPDTQYF. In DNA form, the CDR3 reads TGTGCCAGCAGACCAGGACCGACCTATCCAGATACGCAGTATTTT. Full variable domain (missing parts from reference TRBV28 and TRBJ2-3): DVKVTQSSRYLVKRTGEKVFLECVQDMDHENMFWYRQDPGLGLRLIYFSYDVKMKEKGDIPEGYSVSREKKERFSLILESASTNQTSMYLCASRPGPTYPDTQYFGPGTRLTVL.

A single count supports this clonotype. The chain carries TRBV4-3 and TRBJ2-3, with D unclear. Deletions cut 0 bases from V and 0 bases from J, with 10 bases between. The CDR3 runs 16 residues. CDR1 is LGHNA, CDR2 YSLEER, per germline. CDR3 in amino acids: CASSQEATTSTDTQYF. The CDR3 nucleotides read TGCGCCAGCAGCCAAGAGGCTACCACTAGCACAGATACGCAGTATTTT.

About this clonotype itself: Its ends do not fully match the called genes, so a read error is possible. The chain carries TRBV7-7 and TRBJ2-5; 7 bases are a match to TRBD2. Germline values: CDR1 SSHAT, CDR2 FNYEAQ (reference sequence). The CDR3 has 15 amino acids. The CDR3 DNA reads TGTGCTAGCAGCTTTGGGCTAGCGGAACAAGAGACCCAGTACTTC. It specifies CASSFGLAEQETQYF.

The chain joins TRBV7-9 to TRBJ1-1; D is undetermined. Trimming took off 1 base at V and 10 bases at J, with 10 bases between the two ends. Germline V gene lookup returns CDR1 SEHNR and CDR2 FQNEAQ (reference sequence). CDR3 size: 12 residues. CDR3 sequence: CASSLGAPGAFF. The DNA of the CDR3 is TGTGCCAGCAGCTTAGGGGCCCCTGGAGCTTTCTTT.

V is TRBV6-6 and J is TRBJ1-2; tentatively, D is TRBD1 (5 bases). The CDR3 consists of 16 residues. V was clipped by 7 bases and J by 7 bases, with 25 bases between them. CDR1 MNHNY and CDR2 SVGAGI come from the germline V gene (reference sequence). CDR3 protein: CASTLRSAGQLPGYTF. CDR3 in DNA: TGTGCCAGCACCCTACGCTCCGCAGGGCAGCTCCCTGGCTACACCTTC.

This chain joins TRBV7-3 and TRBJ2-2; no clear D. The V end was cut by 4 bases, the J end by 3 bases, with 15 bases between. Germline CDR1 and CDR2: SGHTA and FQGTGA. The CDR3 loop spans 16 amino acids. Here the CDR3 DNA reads TGTGCCAGCAGCTCATCACGTAGGGTAGACACCGGGGAGCTGTTTTTT. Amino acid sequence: CASSSSRRVDTGELFF.

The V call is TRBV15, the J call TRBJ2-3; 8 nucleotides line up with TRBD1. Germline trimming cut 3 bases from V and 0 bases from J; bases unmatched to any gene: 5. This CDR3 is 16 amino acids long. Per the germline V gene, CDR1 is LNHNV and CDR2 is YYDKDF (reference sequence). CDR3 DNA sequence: TGTGCCACCAGCAGCCAGGGGGCAGGTAGCACAGATACGCAGTATTTT. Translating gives CATSSQGAGSTDTQYF.

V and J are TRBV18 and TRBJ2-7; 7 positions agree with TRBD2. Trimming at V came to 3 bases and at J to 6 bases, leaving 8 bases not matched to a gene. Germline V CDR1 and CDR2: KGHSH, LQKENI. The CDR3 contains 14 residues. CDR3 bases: TGTGCCAGCTCACCCCTTGAATGGGGGGGCGAGCAGTACTTC. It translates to CASSPLEWGGEQYF.

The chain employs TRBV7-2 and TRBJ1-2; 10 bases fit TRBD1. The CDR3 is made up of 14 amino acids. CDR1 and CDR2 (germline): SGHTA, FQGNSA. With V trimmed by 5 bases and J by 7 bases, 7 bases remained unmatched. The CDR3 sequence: CASSSDRGPAGYTF. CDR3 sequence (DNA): TGTGCCAGCAGCAGTGACAGGGGGCCGGCTGGCTACACCTTC.

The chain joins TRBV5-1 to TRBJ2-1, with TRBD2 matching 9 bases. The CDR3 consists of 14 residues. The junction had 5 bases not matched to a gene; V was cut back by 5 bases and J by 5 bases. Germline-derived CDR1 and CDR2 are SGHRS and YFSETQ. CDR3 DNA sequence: TGCGCCAGCAGGGGCCTAGCGGGGCACAATGAGCAGTTCTTC. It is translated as CASRGLAGHNEQFF.

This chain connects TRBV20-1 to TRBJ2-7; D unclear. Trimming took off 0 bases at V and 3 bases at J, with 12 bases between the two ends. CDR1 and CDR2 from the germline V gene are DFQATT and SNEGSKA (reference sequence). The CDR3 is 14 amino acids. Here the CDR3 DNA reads TGCAGTGCTAGAGAGACGAGCAGATACTACGAGCAGTACTTC. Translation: CSARETSRYYEQYF.

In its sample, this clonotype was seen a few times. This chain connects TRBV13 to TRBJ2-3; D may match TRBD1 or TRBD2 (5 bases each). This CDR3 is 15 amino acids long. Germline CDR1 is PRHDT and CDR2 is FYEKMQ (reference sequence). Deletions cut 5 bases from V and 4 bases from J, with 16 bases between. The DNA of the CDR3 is TGTGCCAGCAGCCCTGCAGGGACCACCTCAGATACGCAGTATTTT. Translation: CASSPAGTTSDTQYF.

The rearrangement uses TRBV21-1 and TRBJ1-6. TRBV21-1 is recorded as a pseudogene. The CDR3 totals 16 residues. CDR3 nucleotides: TGTGCCAGCAGCAAAGGTCTAGGCTCCTATAATTCACCCCTCCACTTT. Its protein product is CASSKGLGSYNSPLHF.

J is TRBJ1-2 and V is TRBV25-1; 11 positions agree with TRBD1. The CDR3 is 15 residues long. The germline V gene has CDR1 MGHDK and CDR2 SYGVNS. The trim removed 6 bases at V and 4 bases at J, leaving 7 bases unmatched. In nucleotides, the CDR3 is TGTGCCAGCAGACCCGGACAGGGGGCGTTCTATGGCTACACCTTC. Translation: CASRPGQGAFYGYTF.

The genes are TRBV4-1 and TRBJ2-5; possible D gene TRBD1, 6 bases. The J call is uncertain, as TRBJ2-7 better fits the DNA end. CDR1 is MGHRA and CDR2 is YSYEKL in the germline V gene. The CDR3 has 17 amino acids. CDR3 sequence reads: CASSQDGMGTNSYEQYF. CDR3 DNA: TGCGCCAGCAGCCAAGATGGCATGGGGACAAACTCCTACGAGCAGTACTTC.

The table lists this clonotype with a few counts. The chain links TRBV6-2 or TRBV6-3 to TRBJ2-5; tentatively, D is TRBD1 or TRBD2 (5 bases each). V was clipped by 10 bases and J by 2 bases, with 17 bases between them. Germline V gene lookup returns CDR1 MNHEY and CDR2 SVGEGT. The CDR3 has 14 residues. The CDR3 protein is CAISARDGQETQYF. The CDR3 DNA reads TGTGCCATCAGCGCCCGGGACGGACAAGAGACCCAGTACTTC.

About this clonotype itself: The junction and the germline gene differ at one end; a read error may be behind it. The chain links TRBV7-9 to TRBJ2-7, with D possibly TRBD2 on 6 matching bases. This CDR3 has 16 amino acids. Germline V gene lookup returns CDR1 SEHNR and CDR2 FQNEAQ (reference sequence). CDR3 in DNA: TGTGCCAGCGGCTTAGGAGGGGCAGGAGAATACAATGAGCAGTACTTC. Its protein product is CASGLGGAGEYNEQYF.

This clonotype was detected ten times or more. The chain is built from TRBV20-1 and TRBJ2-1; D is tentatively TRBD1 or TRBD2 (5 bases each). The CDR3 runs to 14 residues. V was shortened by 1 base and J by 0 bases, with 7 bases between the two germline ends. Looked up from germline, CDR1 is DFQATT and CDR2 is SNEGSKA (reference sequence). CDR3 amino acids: CSARGGSSYNEQFF. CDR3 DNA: TGCAGTGCTAGAGGGGGGAGCTCCTACAATGAGCAGTTCTTC.

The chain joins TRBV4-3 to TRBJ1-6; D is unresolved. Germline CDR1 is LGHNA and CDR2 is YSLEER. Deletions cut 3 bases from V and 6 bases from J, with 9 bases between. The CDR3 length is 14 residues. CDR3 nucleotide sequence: TGCGCCAGCAGCCAGGGGAAAACTAATTCACCCCTCCACTTT. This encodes CASSQGKTNSPLHF.

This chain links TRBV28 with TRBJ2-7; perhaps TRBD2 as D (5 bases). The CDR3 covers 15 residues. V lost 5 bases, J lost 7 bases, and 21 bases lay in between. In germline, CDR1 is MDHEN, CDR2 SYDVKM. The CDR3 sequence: CASSPTTETRGEQYF. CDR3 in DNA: TGTGCCAGCAGTCCCACTACAGAAACCCGAGGGGAGCAGTACTTC.

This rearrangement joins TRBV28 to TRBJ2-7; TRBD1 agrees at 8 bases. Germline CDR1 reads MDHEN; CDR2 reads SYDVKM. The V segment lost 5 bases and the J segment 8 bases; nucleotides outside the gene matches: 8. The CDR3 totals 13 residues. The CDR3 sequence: CASSVRTGWQQYF. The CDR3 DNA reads TGTGCCAGCAGTGTAAGGACAGGGTGGCAGCAGTACTTC.

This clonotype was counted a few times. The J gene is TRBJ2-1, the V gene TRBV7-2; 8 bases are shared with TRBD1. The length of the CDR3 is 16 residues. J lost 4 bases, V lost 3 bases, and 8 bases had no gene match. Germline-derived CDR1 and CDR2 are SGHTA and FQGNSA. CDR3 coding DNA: TGTGCCAGCAGCTTTCCCGCCGGGACAGGATACAATGAGCAGTTCTTC. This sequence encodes CASSFPAGTGYNEQFF.

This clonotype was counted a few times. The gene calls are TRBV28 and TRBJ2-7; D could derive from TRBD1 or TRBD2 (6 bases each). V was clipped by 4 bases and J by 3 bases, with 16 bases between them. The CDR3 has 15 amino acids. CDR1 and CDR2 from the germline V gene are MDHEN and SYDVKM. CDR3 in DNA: TGTGCCAGCAGTTCCGGGGGCGCGGTACTCTACGAGCAGTACTTC. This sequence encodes CASSSGGAVLYEQYF.

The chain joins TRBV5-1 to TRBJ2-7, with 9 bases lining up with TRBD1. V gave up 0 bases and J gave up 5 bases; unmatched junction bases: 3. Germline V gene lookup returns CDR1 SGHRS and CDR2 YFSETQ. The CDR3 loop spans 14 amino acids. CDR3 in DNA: TGCGCCAGCAGCTTGGAGGGACAGGGAAACGAGCAGTACTTC. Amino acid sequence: CASSLEGQGNEQYF.

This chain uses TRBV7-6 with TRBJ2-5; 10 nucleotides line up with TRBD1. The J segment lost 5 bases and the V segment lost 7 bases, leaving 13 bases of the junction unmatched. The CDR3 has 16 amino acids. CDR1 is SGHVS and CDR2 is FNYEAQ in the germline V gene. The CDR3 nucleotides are TGTGCCAGCACAGAACCTAGACAGGGGGCTCGGGAGACCCAGTACTTC. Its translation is CASTEPRQGARETQYF.